This T cell receptor beta chain was identified in a study of T cell responses to AZD1222 COVID-19 vaccine. With 2 bases removed from V and 2 bases from J, the gap between germline ends came to 13 bases. Germline V gives CDR1 MNHEY, CDR2 SVGAGI. The CDR3 contains 15 residues. Profiling relied on immunoSEQ multiplex PCR, and the TCRdb table lists in-frame clones only, not all of them. The sample has some 150,000 clones; about 92% are singletons. In regard to this clone: Its antigen is undetermined.

General observations from the study: Breadth and depth of Spike-specific TCRs rose after two AZD1222 doses. Unmutated variant regions reportedly attract nearly half of all spike-specific TCRs. With dominance at 160-218 and 743-854, vaccine-associated CD4 TCRs spanned spike.

The receptor comes from an adult in good health. The rearrangement joins TRBV6-5 to TRBJ2-7, with D possibly matching TRBD1 (6 bases). The sequenced sample was peripheral blood, obtained on day 0 of AZD1222 vaccination. CDR3 amino acids: CASSYEQGGAYEQYF. Written as DNA, the CDR3 is TGTGCCAGCAGTTACGAACAGGGTGGGGCCTACGAGCAGTACTTC.